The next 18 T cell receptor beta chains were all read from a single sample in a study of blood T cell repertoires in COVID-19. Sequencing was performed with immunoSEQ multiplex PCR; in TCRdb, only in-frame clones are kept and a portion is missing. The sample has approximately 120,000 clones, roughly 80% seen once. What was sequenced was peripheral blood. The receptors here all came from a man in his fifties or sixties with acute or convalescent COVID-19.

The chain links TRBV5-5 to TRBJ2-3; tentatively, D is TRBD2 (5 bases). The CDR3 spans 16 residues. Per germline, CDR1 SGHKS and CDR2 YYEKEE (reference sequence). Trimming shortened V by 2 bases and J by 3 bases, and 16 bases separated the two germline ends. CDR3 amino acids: CASSFRAARGTDTQYF. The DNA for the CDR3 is TGTGCCAGCAGCTTTAGGGCAGCCCGGGGTACAGATACGCAGTATTTT.

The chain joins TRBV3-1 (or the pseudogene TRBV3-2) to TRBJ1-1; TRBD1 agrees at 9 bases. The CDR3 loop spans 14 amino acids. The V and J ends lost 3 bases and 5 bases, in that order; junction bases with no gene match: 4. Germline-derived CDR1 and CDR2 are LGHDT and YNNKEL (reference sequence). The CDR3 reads CASSQRGQGTEAFF. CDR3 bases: TGTGCCAGCAGCCAGAGGGGACAGGGAACTGAAGCTTTCTTT.

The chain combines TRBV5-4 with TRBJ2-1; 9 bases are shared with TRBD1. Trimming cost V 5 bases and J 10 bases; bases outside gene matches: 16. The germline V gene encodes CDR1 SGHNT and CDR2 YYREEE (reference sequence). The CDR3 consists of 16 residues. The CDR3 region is CASSSGTGTGSREQFF. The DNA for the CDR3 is TGTGCCAGCAGTTCTGGAACCGGGACAGGGAGCCGGGAGCAGTTCTTC.

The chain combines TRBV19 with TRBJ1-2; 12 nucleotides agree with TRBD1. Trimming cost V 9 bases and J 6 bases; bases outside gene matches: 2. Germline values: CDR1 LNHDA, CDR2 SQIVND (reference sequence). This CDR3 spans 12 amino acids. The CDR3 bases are TGTGCCAGCCGGGACAGGGGGCATGGCTACACCTTC. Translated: CASRDRGHGYTF.

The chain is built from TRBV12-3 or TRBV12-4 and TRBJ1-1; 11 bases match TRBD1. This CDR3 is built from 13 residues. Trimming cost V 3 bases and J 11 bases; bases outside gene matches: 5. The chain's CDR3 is CASSFVGQGVAFF. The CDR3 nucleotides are TGTGCCAGCAGTTTTGTGGGACAGGGGGTGGCTTTCTTT.

DNA for the CDR3: TGTGCCAGCAGCTCAAGCGGGAACGATGAGCAGTTCTTC. Protein sequence: CASSSSGNDEQFF. The chain uses TRBV7-3 and TRBJ2-1, with 7 nucleotides matching TRBD2. Germline-derived CDR1 and CDR2 are SGHTA and FQGTGA. V was pared by 4 bases and J by 8 bases, with 5 bases of the junction left unmatched. This CDR3 is 13 amino acids long.

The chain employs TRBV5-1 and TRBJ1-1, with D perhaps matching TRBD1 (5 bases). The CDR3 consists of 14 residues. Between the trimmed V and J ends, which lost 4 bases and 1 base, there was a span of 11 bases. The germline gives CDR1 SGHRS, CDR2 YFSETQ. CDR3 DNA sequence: TGCGCCAGCAGCACACAGGAAAAGAACACTGAAGCTTTCTTT. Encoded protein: CASSTQEKNTEAFF.

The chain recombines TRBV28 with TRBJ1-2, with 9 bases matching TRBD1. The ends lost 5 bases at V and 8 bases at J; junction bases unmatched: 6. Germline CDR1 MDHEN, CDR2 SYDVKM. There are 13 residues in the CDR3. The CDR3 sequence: CASSPGTGKGYTF. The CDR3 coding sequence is TGTGCCAGCAGTCCCGGGACAGGGAAAGGCTACACCTTC.

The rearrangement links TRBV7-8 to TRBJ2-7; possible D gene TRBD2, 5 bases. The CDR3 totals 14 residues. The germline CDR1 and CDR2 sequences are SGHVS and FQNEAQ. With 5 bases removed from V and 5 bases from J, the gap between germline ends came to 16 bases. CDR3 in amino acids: CASSQARTPNEQYF. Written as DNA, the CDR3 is TGTGCCAGCAGCCAAGCACGGACTCCGAACGAGCAGTACTTC.

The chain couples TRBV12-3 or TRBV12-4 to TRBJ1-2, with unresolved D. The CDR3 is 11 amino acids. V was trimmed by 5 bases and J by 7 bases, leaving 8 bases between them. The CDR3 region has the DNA TGTGCCAGCAGTCCAAACGGTGGCTACACCTTC. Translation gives CASSPNGGYTF.

This chain's CDR3 is CASSLAGQGASGYTF. In DNA form, the CDR3 reads TGCGCCAGCAGCTTGGCGGGACAGGGGGCGAGTGGCTACACCTTC. This chain uses TRBV5-1 with TRBJ1-2; 12 nucleotides align to TRBD1. This CDR3 contains 15 residues. Germline V gene data show CDR1 as SGHRS and CDR2 as YFSETQ. With V trimmed by 0 bases and J by 7 bases, 4 bases remained unmatched.

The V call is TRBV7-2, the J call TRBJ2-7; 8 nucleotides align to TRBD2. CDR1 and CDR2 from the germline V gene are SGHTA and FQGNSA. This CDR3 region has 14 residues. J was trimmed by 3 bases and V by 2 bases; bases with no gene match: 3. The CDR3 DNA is TGTGCCAGCAGCTTACAAGCGGGGGACTACGAGCAGTACTTC. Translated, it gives CASSLQAGDYEQYF.

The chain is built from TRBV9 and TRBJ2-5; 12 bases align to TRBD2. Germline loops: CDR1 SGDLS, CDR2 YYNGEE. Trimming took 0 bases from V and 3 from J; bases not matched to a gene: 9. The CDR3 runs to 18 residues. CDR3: CASSVGLAGEVFKETQYF. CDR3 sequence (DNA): TGTGCCAGCAGCGTAGGACTAGCGGGAGAGGTTTTCAAAGAGACCCAGTACTTC.

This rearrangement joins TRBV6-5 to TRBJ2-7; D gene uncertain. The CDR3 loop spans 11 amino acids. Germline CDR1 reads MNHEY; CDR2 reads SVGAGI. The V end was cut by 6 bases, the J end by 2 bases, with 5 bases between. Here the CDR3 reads CASRATYEQYF. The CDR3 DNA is TGTGCCAGCAGAGCGACCTACGAGCAGTACTTC.

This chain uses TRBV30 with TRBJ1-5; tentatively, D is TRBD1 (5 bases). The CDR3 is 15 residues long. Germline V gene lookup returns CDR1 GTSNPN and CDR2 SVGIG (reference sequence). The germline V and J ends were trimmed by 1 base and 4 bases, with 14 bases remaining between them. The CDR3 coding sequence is TGTGCCTGGAGTGGAGTGGGGGGGGTGAATCAGCCCCAGCATTTT. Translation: CAWSGVGGVNQPQHF.

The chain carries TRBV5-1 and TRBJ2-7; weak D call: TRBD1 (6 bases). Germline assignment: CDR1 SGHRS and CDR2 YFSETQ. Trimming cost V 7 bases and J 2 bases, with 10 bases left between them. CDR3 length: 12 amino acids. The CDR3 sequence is CASGGQTYEQYF. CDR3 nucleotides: TGCGCCAGCGGGGGACAAACCTACGAGCAGTACTTC. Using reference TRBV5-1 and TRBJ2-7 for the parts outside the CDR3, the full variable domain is KAGVTQTPRYLIKTRGQQVTLSCSPISGHRSVSWYQQTPGQGLQFLFEYFSETQRNKGNFPGRFSGRQFSNSRSEMNVSTLELGDSALYLCASGGQTYEQYFGPGTRLTVT.

CDR3 loop: CASTRGGNTEAFF. CDR3 nucleotide sequence: TGTGCCTCTACTAGGGGGGGGAACACTGAAGCTTTCTTT. The chain is built from TRBV30 and TRBJ1-1; TRBD1 might be the D (6 bases). With 7 bases removed from V and 1 base from J, the gap between germline ends came to 13 bases. CDR3 length: 13 amino acids. Germline V gene data show CDR1 as GTSNPN and CDR2 as SVGIG (reference sequence).

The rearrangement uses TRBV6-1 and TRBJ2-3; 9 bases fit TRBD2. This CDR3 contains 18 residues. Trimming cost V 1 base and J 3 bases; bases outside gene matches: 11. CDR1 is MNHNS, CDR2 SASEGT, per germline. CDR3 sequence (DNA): TGTGCCAGCAGTGAAGAGGGCGGGAGGGGCCTGTTGACAGATACGCAGTATTTT. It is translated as CASSEEGGRGLLTDTQYF.